This T cell receptor (beta chain) was recovered during a study of identical twins. There are a few counts of this clonotype. No antigen is known for it. The CDR3 loop spans 15 amino acids. Germline V lookup: CDR1 MNHEY, CDR2 SVGEGT. Deletions cut 5 bases from V and 4 bases from J, with 12 bases between. TCRdb reanalysed the 5' RACE reads using MiXCR and keeps one entry per CDR3 protein. The table shows 1.5 million to 2 million distinct CDR3 sequences, with about 31% occurring only once. Study outcomes and limitations: Fewer insertions were carried by abundant cord blood beta clonotypes, but none was seen in memory repertoires. Out-of-frame alpha sequences common to twins were enriched for low generation probability. Excess sharing by twins proved weaker in beta out-of-frame sequences.

The source is a newborn girl in good health. The V gene is TRBV6-2 or TRBV6-3, the J gene TRBJ2-6; D ambiguous. Sequences were obtained from cord blood. CDR3 sequence reads: CASSARRAGANVLTF. The CDR3 DNA follows: TGTGCCAGCAGTGCCCGCAGAGCGGGGGCCAACGTCCTGACTTTC.